These 19 T cell receptor beta chains share one sample of origin, sequenced in a study of T cells after yellow fever vaccination. TCRdb reprocessed the 5' RACE reads via MiXCR and lists one record per CDR3 protein. The table shows 250,000 to 350,000 distinct CDR3 sequences, with roughly 9% occurring only once. The source material was CD4+ T cells sorted from PBMCs, sampled 5 days after the yellow fever booster vaccination. The receptors shown here come from a man between 18 and 29 years old who received the YFV17D yellow fever vaccine.

This CDR3 reads CASSESKGSTDTQYF. DNA for the CDR3: TGCGCCAGCAGTGAGTCGAAGGGGAGCACAGATACGCAGTATTTT. The chain recombines TRBV10-2 with TRBJ2-3; D might be TRBD1 (5 bases). Germline CDR1 and CDR2: WSHSY and SAAADI. The CDR3 length is 15 residues. The V and J ends lost 0 bases and 0 bases respectively, with 7 bases between them.

This clonotype was recorded a few times. The rearrangement uses TRBV11-2 and TRBJ2-7; tentative D call: TRBD1 (6 bases). The CDR3 runs to 12 residues. With 8 bases removed from V and 7 bases from J, the gap between germline ends came to 15 bases. Germline CDR1 reads SGHAT; CDR2 reads FQNNGV. DNA of the CDR3: TGTGCCAGCGGGACATGGCTTTTAGAGCAGTACTTC. Amino acids: CASGTWLLEQYF.

The V and J genes are TRBV2 and TRBJ1-2; weak D call: TRBD1 (5 bases). This CDR3 has 13 residues. CDR1 and CDR2 from the germline V gene are SNHLY and FYNNEI. Trimming left V 3 bases short and J 2 bases short, with 7 bases between. The CDR3 DNA sequence: TGTGCCAGCAGTGACGCAGGGAACTATGGCTACACCTTC. This gives the protein CASSDAGNYGYTF.

This clonotype showed up just a few times. The rearrangement uses TRBV7-3 and TRBJ2-3; TRBD1 agrees at 9 bases. J was trimmed by 3 bases and V by 0 bases; bases with no gene match: 4. The CDR3 consists of 16 residues. Germline assignment: CDR1 SGHTA and CDR2 FQGTGA. This CDR3 is CASSLTGGQGTDTQYF. CDR3 nucleotide sequence: TGTGCCAGCAGCTTAACTGGGGGACAGGGAACAGATACGCAGTATTTT.

This clonotype was counted a few times. V and J are TRBV24-1 and TRBJ2-1, with TRBD1 matching over 7 bases. The V gene end was trimmed by 3 bases and the J gene end by 5 bases; junction bases not matched to a gene: 15. Germline V gene sequence: CDR1 KGHDR, CDR2 SFDVKD. This CDR3 contains 18 residues. Here the CDR3 DNA reads TGTGCCACCAGTGATAAGTGGGTCCGGGACAGAGAAGACAATGAGCAGTTCTTC. It translates to CATSDKWVRDREDNEQFF.

This clonotype came up a few times. The V and J genes are TRBV9 and TRBJ2-1; 7 nucleotides line up with TRBD1. This CDR3 is 15 amino acids long. The germline gives CDR1 SGDLS, CDR2 YYNGEE. V lost 0 bases and J lost 3; bases outside the gene matches: 3. CDR3 residues: CASSVGQGDYNEQFF. In nucleotides, the CDR3 is TGTGCCAGCAGCGTAGGTCAGGGGGACTACAATGAGCAGTTCTTC. Looking up the rest from reference TRBV9 and TRBJ2-1 gives the full variable domain: DSGVTQTPKHLITATGQRVTLRCSPRSGDLSVYWYQQSLDQGLQFLIQYYNGEERAKGNILERFSAQQFPDLHSELNLSSLELGDSALYFCASSVGQGDYNEQFFGPGTRLTVL.

There are a few counts of this clonotype. A much bigger clone sits one base away, suggesting this may be a read error. The rearrangement joins TRBV12-3 or TRBV12-4 to TRBJ1-2; 11 positions agree with TRBD1. This CDR3 is 14 amino acids long. The V segment lost 6 bases and the J segment 4 bases; nucleotides outside the gene matches: 4. The CDR3 here is CASSPGTGGYGYTF. The CDR3 nucleotides are TGTGCCAGCAGCCCCGGGACAGGGGGCTATGGCTACACCTTC.

The table lists this clonotype with many counts. This sequence joins TRBV12-3 or TRBV12-4 and TRBJ2-7; possibly TRBD2 for D (5 bases). The CDR3 covers 14 residues. Trimming took 0 bases from V and 6 from J, leaving 12 bases between them. CDR3 in amino acids: CASSLAGAAGEQYF. Here the CDR3 DNA reads TGTGCCAGCAGTTTAGCGGGAGCGGCGGGCGAGCAGTACTTC.

Only a few counts were recorded for this clonotype. This chain joins TRBV5-6 and TRBJ2-5; 7 nucleotides agree with TRBD2. The germline CDR1 and CDR2 sequences are SGHDT and YYEEEE. Unmatched junction bases numbered 13, after V lost 4 bases and J lost 4 bases. The CDR3 has 16 amino acids. The CDR3 coding sequence is TGTGCCAGCAGCCTGGTGCGGGGGTCTACCCTAGAGACCCAGTACTTC. Translated: CASSLVRGSTLETQYF.

This sequence joins TRBV4-2 and TRBJ1-3; the D is unclear. Germline CDR1 is LGHNA and CDR2 is YNFKEQ. The V and J ends lost 6 bases and 0 bases respectively, with 30 bases between them. The CDR3 covers 21 residues. This CDR3 reads CASSHVTADLASPSSGNTIYF. CDR3 sequence (DNA): TGTGCCAGCAGTCACGTTACAGCAGACCTGGCCAGCCCGAGCTCTGGAAACACCATATATTTT.

The chain has TRBV20-1 and TRBJ1-2; D remains unclear. Trimming left V 6 bases short and J 2 bases short, with 13 bases between. The CDR3 spans 13 residues. CDR1 and CDR2 from the germline V gene are DFQATT and SNEGSKA (reference sequence). The CDR3 coding sequence is TGCAGTGCAGCCACCGGGGAAAACTATGGCTACACCTTC. It yields the protein CSAATGENYGYTF.

This clonotype has more than one count but fewer than ten. CDR3 nucleotides: TGTGCCAGTCTGAACACTGAAGCTTTCTTT. It yields the protein CASLNTEAFF. The chain combines TRBV10-3 with TRBJ1-1; D not certain. Germline CDR1 reads ENHRY; CDR2 reads SYGVKD. CDR3 size: 10 residues. V lost 10 bases, J lost 0 bases, and 3 bases lay in between.

V usage is TRBV3-1 and J usage is TRBJ1-1; D not resolved. CDR1 and CDR2 from the germline V gene are LGHDT and YNNKEL (reference sequence). Trimming removed 4 bases at V and 1 base at J, with 10 bases between. The length of the CDR3 is 14 residues. The CDR3 spells CASSPPHGNTEAFF. DNA for the CDR3: TGTGCCAGCAGCCCGCCCCACGGGAACACTGAAGCTTTCTTT.

The chain joins TRBV4-2 to TRBJ1-6; 12 nucleotides agree with TRBD1. V was pared by 0 bases and J by 9 bases, with 6 bases of the junction left unmatched. From germline, CDR1 is LGHNA and CDR2 YNFKEQ. CDR3 length: 17 amino acids. Here the CDR3 DNA reads TGTGCCAGCAGCCAAGATACGGGACAGGGGGCTCGTTCACCCCTCCACTTT. Amino acid sequence: CASSQDTGQGARSPLHF.

The V and J genes are TRBV7-3 and TRBJ2-7; D is unresolved. The germline V gene encodes CDR1 SGHTA and CDR2 FQGTGA. Trimming took off 0 bases at V and 0 bases at J, with 6 bases between the two ends. The CDR3 is 14 residues long. CDR3 sequence reads: CASSLTPASYEQYF. CDR3 coding DNA: TGTGCCAGCAGCTTAACTCCGGCCTCCTACGAGCAGTACTTC.

V usage is TRBV27 and J usage is TRBJ2-1; TRBD1 might be the D (5 bases). The CDR3 is 14 residues long. Trimming pared 0 bases from V and 4 bases from J, leaving 7 bases between. Germline assignment: CDR1 MNHEY and CDR2 SMNVEV (reference sequence). CDR3 DNA sequence: TGTGCCAGCAGTTTATCAGGGGTTTACAATGAGCAGTTCTTC. As protein: CASSLSGVYNEQFF.

This clonotype was counted between two and nine times. The chain employs TRBV5-5 and TRBJ1-6; 9 bases line up with TRBD1. With V trimmed by 3 bases and J by 4 bases, 5 bases remained unmatched. CDR3 length equals 16 residues. Looked up from germline, CDR1 is SGHKS and CDR2 is YYEKEE (reference sequence). As DNA, the CDR3 is TGTGCCAGCAGCTATCTAGACAGGGGGTATAATTCACCCCTCCACTTT. It encodes CASSYLDRGYNSPLHF. Variable domain in full (rest from reference TRBV5-5 and TRBJ1-6): DAGVTQSPTHLIKTRGQQVTLRCSPISGHKSVSWYQQVLGQGPQFIFQYYEKEERGRGNFPDRFSARQFPNYSSELNVNALLLGDSALYLCASSYLDRGYNSPLHFGNGTRLTVT.

This clonotype was recorded a few times. CDR3 protein: CASSSPTNILELFF. The CDR3 nucleotides are TGCGCCAGCAGCTCCCCCACAAACATCTTGGAGCTGTTTTTT. The V call is TRBV5-1, the J call TRBJ2-2; D remains unclear. Per the germline V gene, CDR1 is SGHRS and CDR2 is YFSETQ. This CDR3 has 14 amino acids. Between the trimmed V and J ends, which lost 3 bases and 10 bases, there was a span of 16 bases.

This sequence joins TRBV12-3 or TRBV12-4 and TRBJ1-5; D is possibly TRBD1 (5 bases). Trimming left V 3 bases short and J 4 bases short, with 13 bases between. CDR3 length: 15 residues. The CDR3 DNA reads TGTGCCAGCAGTTTGTTTCAGGGCCGGAATCAGCCCCAGCATTTT. Translated: CASSLFQGRNQPQHF.